This TCR beta chain was documented in a study of blood T cell repertoires in COVID-19 (dated by TCRdb to 2018 to 2020). About the full investigation: The collaborator samples originated in the United States, Italy and Spain and spanned the acute and convalescent phases of COVID-19. The prospective study material was composed of cDNA or gDNA derived from T cells, B-cell-depleted T cells, or PBMCs. The dataset comprised deeply sampled blood TCRbeta repertoires from subjects exposed to, actively infected with, or recovered from COVID-19. The repertoires were released in a freely available public database intended as a resource for research on the immune response to SARS-CoV-2. Samples were obtained from the ongoing ImmuneRACE study (first 160 participants) and from about 1,300 subjects provided by 6 global collaborators. Nearly every sample came with metadata listing a de-identified subject ID, COVID-19 status, age in years and sex. HLA class I and class II types, where available, came from metadata supplied by the sample provider rather than from assay-based typing.

TCRbeta CDR3 regions were amplified from genomic DNA using the immunoSEQ Assay, a bias-controlled multiplex PCR. In the source study's methods: Nucleated cell counts per sample were estimated from amplification of reference gene primers within the assay. To quantify the absolute abundance of each unique TCRbeta CDR3 rearrangement, sequence reads were collapsed and filtered. Productive Simpson clonality was computed per sample as the square root of Simpson's diversity index over productive rearrangements. TCRdb took over this immuneACCESS table, retaining in-frame rearrangements with V and J assigned. Such tables are incomplete; in checked studies, under half of the missing clones stem from an unresolved V gene, and the remainder is unexplained. D and trimming come from the DNA, and the V and J calls and clone size come from that table. The sample table lists approximately 160,000 clones, about 80% of them with a count of one. The top ten constitute around 13% of the sample.

Another Seattle source contributed samples from volunteer blood donors who had recovered from COVID-19. Whole blood was collected in K2EDTA tubes by collaborating institutions according to the institutions' own protocols. For TCRbeta analysis, collaborators shipped samples in one of three forms: frozen whole blood, isolated PBMCs, or DNA extracted from either of those sample types. In regard to this clone: Its antigen is not yet known. No much larger clone exists at a distance of one base, and base qualities are not known.

Study-wide findings and limitations: Clinical and demographic metadata were provided uncurated, with the amount varying by source and participant.

Trimming costs V 2 bases and J 2 bases, and their ends lie 9 bases apart. Via the germline V gene, CDR1 is MNHEY and CDR2 SVGEGT. Taken from cysteine to phenylalanine, the CDR3 has 15 residues. The entry retains the CDR3 DNA only, 45 bases that are in frame from base 1. This TCR was recovered from a man aged 65-85 years who had recovered from COVID-19. The material sequenced was peripheral blood. The chain joins TRBV6-2 or TRBV6-3 to TRBJ1-4; no D gene can be assigned with confidence. The CDR3 region reads CASSYKYGTNEKLFF. The bases are TGTGCCAGCAGTTACAAGTACGGGACTAATGAAAAACTGTTTTTT.